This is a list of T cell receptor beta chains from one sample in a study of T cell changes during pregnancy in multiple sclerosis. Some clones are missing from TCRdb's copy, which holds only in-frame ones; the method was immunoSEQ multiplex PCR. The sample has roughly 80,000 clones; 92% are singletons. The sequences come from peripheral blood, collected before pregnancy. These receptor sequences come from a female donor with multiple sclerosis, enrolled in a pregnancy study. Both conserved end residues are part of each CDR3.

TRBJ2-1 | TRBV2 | CASNLDRGGEQFF
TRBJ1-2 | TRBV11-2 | CASSRVLITESYGYTF
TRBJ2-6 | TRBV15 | CATSERTTGANVLTF
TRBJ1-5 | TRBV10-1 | CASRITGGSEPQHF
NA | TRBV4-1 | CASSQGGDRAYEQYF
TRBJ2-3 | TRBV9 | CASSVVSGQGATDTQYF
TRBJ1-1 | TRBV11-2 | CASSLSSVNTEAFF
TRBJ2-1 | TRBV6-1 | CASSDWSEQFF
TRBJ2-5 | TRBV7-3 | CASRLAGIPEETQYF
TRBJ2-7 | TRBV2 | CASSEFGTGVEEQYF
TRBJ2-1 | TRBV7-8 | CASSEGLAGAVSYNEQFF
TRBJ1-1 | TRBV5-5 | CASLGGNTEAFF
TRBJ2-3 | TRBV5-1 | CASSLLYTQYF
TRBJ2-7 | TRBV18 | CASSPQVRGSSYEQYF
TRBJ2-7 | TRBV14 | CASSQVQGYDEQYF
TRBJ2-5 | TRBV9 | CASSVGTSGAETQYF
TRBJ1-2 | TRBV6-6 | CASSWGGVGVGYTF
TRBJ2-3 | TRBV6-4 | CASSDSTVGGADTQYF
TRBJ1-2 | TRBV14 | CASSQGTGTVGTF
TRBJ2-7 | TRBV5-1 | CASSLVSGSTYEQYF
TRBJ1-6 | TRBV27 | CASSAGQGSSYNSPLHF
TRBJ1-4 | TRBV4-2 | CASSQGLATNEKLFF
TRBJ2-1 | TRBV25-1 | CASSAEFRLADNEQFF